Described below is a single TCR beta chain sequence and its context. Its antigen is still unknown. A read error is possible here, since a much larger clone lies one base away. The TCR beta library used iRepertoire HTBI primers with Arm-PCR amplification of CDR3. TCRdb recomputed calls from the multiplex PCR reads with MiXCR, one row per CDR3 protein. The sample has almost 450,000 distinct CDR3 sequences, about 16% seen once. The CDR3 is 15 amino acids. Germline CDR1 is MNHEY and CDR2 is SVGEGT. The data are from a study of regulatory T cells in long-lasting Graves disease. Study-level information: For a period under 3 months, newly diagnosed Graves' patients had taken antithyroid drugs.

Notes on the study in general: Those with persistent disease had in common more public clonotypes (roughly 3,000) than new patients (approximately 890).

Time point of the sample: newly diagnosed GD, antithyroid drugs for less than 3 months. Following extraction of RNA from PBMCs, that RNA was used to make the TCR library. Separately, the same data were catalogued under a study of T cells in Graves' hyperthyroidism and ophthalmopathy. Turning to that study: The TCR CDR3 was amplified in a first-round RT-PCR using the HTBI primer set. From stable hyperthyroidism, ophthalmopathy was separated by a 13 V-J model.

The starting material was peripheral blood mononuclear cells (PBMCs), obtained at new diagnosis, from a patient treated with antithyroid drugs. The receptor was derived from a woman in her 30s with Graves disease. The chain links TRBV6-2 or TRBV6-3 to TRBJ2-2; a possible D gene is TRBD2 (6 bases). The CDR3 coding sequence is TGTGCCAGCAGTTACGGGGGGTTTAGCACCGGGGAGCTGTCTTTT. The encoded protein is CASSYGGFSTGELSF.